One sample yielded the 27 T cell receptor beta chains listed below, sequenced in a study of T-cell reconstitution after alpha-beta-depleted transplantation in children. Notes on the study in general: Hyperexpanded clones declined; after one year, newly produced T cells mostly supplied diversity.

Antigens of these TCRs are unknown. Molecular barcoding with unique molecular identifiers was used for the TCRbeta library. Using its own MiXCR run on the PCR reads, TCRdb lists one record per CDR3 protein. The table has 250,000 to 300,000 distinct CDR3 sequences, almost 8% seen once; the top ten hold 9.1%. Sample: peripheral blood, taken 360 days after TCRalphabeta/CD19-depleted stem cell transplant. These receptors were obtained from a female patient aged 2-9 years who had a stem cell transplant for Fanconi anemia, so the T cells may come from the graft donor.

This clonotype has ten or more counts. The chain recombines TRBV3-1 with TRBJ2-5, with D unresolved. The germline V gene encodes CDR1 LGHDT and CDR2 YNNKEL (reference sequence). The V end lost 0 bases, the J end lost 1 base, and 15 bases lay between the germline ends. The CDR3 is made up of 17 amino acids. DNA of the CDR3: TGTGCCAGCAGCCAAGATTGGTCGCAGCCCTTCCAAGAGACCCAGTACTTC. Its protein product is CASSQDWSQPFQETQYF.

This clonotype has only a few counts. V and J are TRBV19 and TRBJ1-5, with D maybe TRBD1 (6 bases). V lost 5 bases, J lost 3 bases, and 8 bases lay in between. The CDR3 extends over 13 amino acids. Germline values: CDR1 LNHDA, CDR2 SQIVND (reference sequence). CDR3 region: CASSGGANQPQHF. CDR3 coding DNA: TGTGCCAGTAGTGGGGGGGCCAATCAGCCCCAGCATTTT.

The chain joins TRBV21-1 to TRBJ1-1. TRBV21-1 is assigned pseudogene status. The CDR3 sequence is 9 residues long. CDR3 sequence reads: CASTRQAFF. The CDR3 DNA follows: TGTGCCAGCACTCGTCAAGCTTTCTTT.

In its sample, this clonotype was seen a few times. The chain recombines TRBV20-1 with TRBJ1-6; D gene uncertain. V was pared by 1 base and J by 10 bases, with 14 bases between. Germline CDR1 is DFQATT and CDR2 is SNEGSKA (reference sequence). The CDR3 totals 14 residues. CDR3 coding DNA: TGCAGTGCTAGAGGACTTAAGGGCCTCTCACCCCTCCACTTT. As protein: CSARGLKGLSPLHF.

This clonotype was detected many times. The chain combines TRBV25-1 with TRBJ2-2; 7 nucleotides match TRBD1. In germline, CDR1 is MGHDK, CDR2 SYGVNS. The CDR3 covers 14 residues. The J segment lost 7 bases and the V segment lost 4 bases, leaving 6 bases of the junction unmatched. The chain's CDR3 is CASSVLTGVGELFF. Here the CDR3 DNA reads TGTGCCAGCAGTGTCCTCACAGGGGTCGGGGAGCTGTTTTTT.

The gene calls are TRBV25-1 and TRBJ2-2; D not certain. V was cut by 4 bases and J by 6 bases, with 3 bases left in between. The CDR3 totals 11 residues. Germline loops: CDR1 MGHDK, CDR2 SYGVNS. The CDR3 sequence: CASSGAGELFF. DNA of the CDR3: TGTGCCAGCAGTGGAGCCGGGGAGCTGTTTTTT.

This clonotype has ten or more counts. The CDR3 is CSARVKQGAFAEAFF. CDR3 bases: TGCAGTGCTAGGGTTAAACAGGGGGCTTTCGCTGAAGCTTTCTTT. The chain carries TRBV20-1 and TRBJ1-1; 9 nucleotides line up with TRBD1. V trimming: 3 bases; J trimming: 6 bases; junction bases outside the gene matches: 11. Germline CDR1 reads DFQATT; CDR2 reads SNEGSKA (reference sequence). CDR3 length equals 15 residues.

This clonotype was seen many times. This rearrangement joins TRBV10-3 to TRBJ2-1, with 8 bases identical to TRBD2. Germline V gives CDR1 ENHRY, CDR2 SYGVKD. V lost 2 bases, J lost 7 bases, and 13 bases stayed unmatched. There are 17 residues in the CDR3. CDR3 nucleotides: TGTGCCATCAGTGAGCTCAGCGGGAGAGGGAGGTTGAATGAGCAGTTCTTC. It codes for CAISELSGRGRLNEQFF.

This clonotype was found many times. The chain combines TRBV5-6 with TRBJ2-1; 11 nucleotides match TRBD2. Germline loops: CDR1 SGHDT, CDR2 YYEEEE. Trimming cost V 2 bases and J 6 bases; bases outside gene matches: 7. The CDR3 has 16 residues. The CDR3 bases are TGTGCCAGCAGCTTCATAGCGGGGGGGCCCAGCAATGAGCAGTTCTTC. Translating gives CASSFIAGGPSNEQFF.

This clonotype was detected ten times or more. The chain is built from TRBV5-6 and TRBJ2-7; TRBD1 matches 7 bases. The CDR3 is 15 amino acids. V was clipped by 2 bases and J by 5 bases; unmatched bases: 10. The germline CDR1 and CDR2 sequences are SGHDT and YYEEEE. The CDR3 region is CASSFTTLTGNEQYV. CDR3 in DNA: TGTGCCAGCAGCTTCACCACTTTGACAGGGAACGAGCAGTACGTC.

The chain recombines TRBV18 with TRBJ1-5, with TRBD1 identical over 10 bases. In germline, CDR1 is KGHSH, CDR2 LQKENI. The CDR3 loop spans 15 amino acids. The J segment lost 5 bases and the V segment lost 5 bases, leaving 6 bases of the junction unmatched. The CDR3 reads CASSSDRGRDQPQHF. CDR3 nucleotide sequence: TGTGCCAGCTCATCTGACAGGGGGCGGGATCAGCCCCAGCATTTT. The whole variable domain, remainder taken from reference TRBV18 and TRBJ1-5, is NAGVMQNPRHLVRRRGQEARLRCSPMKGHSHVYWYRQLPEEGLKFMVYLQKENIIDESGMPKERFSAEFPKEGPSILRIQQVVRGDSAAYFCASSSDRGRDQPQHFGDGTRLSIL.

This clonotype was picked up many times. V gene TRBV28 combines with J gene TRBJ1-3; D gene uncertain. Trimming pared 5 bases from V and 2 bases from J, leaving 4 bases between. The CDR3 length is 12 residues. Germline CDR1 and CDR2: MDHEN and SYDVKM. CDR3 coding DNA: TGTGCCAGCAGTACTCCTGGAAACACCATATATTTT. Protein: CASSTPGNTIYF. Full variable domain (remainder filled in from reference TRBV28 and TRBJ1-3): DVKVTQSSRYLVKRTGEKVFLECVQDMDHENMFWYRQDPGLGLRLIYFSYDVKMKEKGDIPEGYSVSREKKERFSLILESASTNQTSMYLCASSTPGNTIYFGEGSWLTVV.

V and J are TRBV7-9 and TRBJ2-7; 7 nucleotides align to TRBD2. The CDR3 covers 13 residues. The V gene's germline CDR1 is SEHNR and CDR2 FQNEAQ (reference sequence). V trimming: 6 bases; J trimming: 3 bases; junction bases outside the gene matches: 5. The CDR3 spells CASSYGLGYEQYF. DNA of the CDR3: TGTGCCAGCAGTTATGGACTAGGCTACGAGCAGTACTTC.

The chain uses TRBV3-1 and TRBJ1-3; no clear D. Looked up from germline, CDR1 is LGHDT and CDR2 is YNNKEL (reference sequence). V lost 1 base to trimming and J lost 0 bases, with 10 bases between them. The CDR3 contains 16 residues. The CDR3 coding sequence is TGTGCCAGCAGCCAAGCGGGCAGATACTCTGGAAACACCATATATTTT. Encoded protein: CASSQAGRYSGNTIYF.

Ten or more counts support this clonotype. This chain uses TRBV6-2 or TRBV6-3 with TRBJ2-1; TRBD2 agrees at 11 bases. CDR1 and CDR2 (germline): MNHEY, SVGEGT. This CDR3 has 19 residues. The junction had 13 bases not matched to a gene; V was cut back by 4 bases and J by 2 bases. This CDR3 is CASSFPTSGDTAPYNEQFF. CDR3 bases: TGTGCCAGCAGTTTCCCGACTAGCGGGGATACTGCCCCCTACAATGAGCAGTTCTTC.

V is TRBV12-3 or TRBV12-4 and J is TRBJ1-2, with 9 bases that match TRBD1. The CDR3 is 15 amino acids. Germline trimming cut 4 bases from V and 5 bases from J; bases unmatched to any gene: 8. CDR3 protein: CASSSGDRVRYGYTF. In DNA, the CDR3 is TGTGCCAGCAGTTCCGGGGACAGGGTAAGGTATGGCTACACCTTC.

The chain is built from TRBV20-1 and TRBJ2-3; D is uncertain. CDR3 length: 14 residues. The germline gives CDR1 DFQATT, CDR2 SNEGSKA (reference sequence). V was cut by 2 bases and J by 2 bases, with 11 bases left in between. The CDR3: CSARLRGFTDTQYF. CDR3 bases: TGCAGTGCTAGATTGCGCGGATTCACAGATACGCAGTATTTT.

This clonotype has only one observation. The chain employs TRBV18 and TRBJ1-2, with 8 bases that match TRBD1. This CDR3 region has 17 residues. The trim removed 0 bases at V and 1 base at J, leaving 7 bases unmatched. Germline CDR1 and CDR2: KGHSH and LQKENI. CDR3 protein: CASSPPGQGEINYGYTF. DNA for the CDR3: TGTGCCAGCTCACCACCAGGACAGGGCGAAATTAACTATGGCTACACCTTC.

This clonotype has just a few counts. The rearrangement uses TRBV12-3 or TRBV12-4 and TRBJ1-4; no definite D call. This CDR3 region has 16 residues. Trimming took off 0 bases at V and 3 bases at J, with 11 bases between the two ends. CDR3: CASSLAGGSSNEKLFF. The CDR3 coding sequence is TGTGCCAGCAGTTTAGCGGGCGGGAGCTCTAATGAAAAACTGTTTTTT.

This clonotype was counted between two and nine times. This chain uses TRBV12-3 or TRBV12-4 with TRBJ2-7, with 9 bases fitting TRBD2. With 7 bases clipped from V and 3 bases from J, the junction kept 13 bases outside the gene matches. The CDR3 sequence is 16 residues long. CDR3 region: CASTAGAGGIFYEQYF. In DNA form, the CDR3 reads TGTGCCAGCACCGCGGGAGCGGGGGGAATTTTCTACGAGCAGTACTTC.

This clonotype has ten or more counts. CDR3 DNA sequence: TGTGCCAGCAGTGAATTTTGGGGTGGCTACACCTTC. Its protein product is CASSEFWGGYTF. V gene TRBV25-1 combines with J gene TRBJ1-2; D remains ambiguous. The CDR3 runs to 12 residues. Trimming took 1 base from V and 7 from J, leaving 7 bases between them. Per the germline V gene, CDR1 is MGHDK and CDR2 is SYGVNS.

The chain combines TRBV12-3 or TRBV12-4 with TRBJ2-7; TRBD1 aligns across 8 bases. V gave up 7 bases and J gave up 2 bases; unmatched junction bases: 10. The CDR3 length is 15 residues. The CDR3 loop is CASTPGAGGPYEQYF. Written as DNA, the CDR3 is TGTGCCAGCACCCCTGGGGCAGGGGGCCCCTACGAGCAGTACTTC.

This clonotype has a count of ten or more. The V gene is TRBV10-3, the J gene TRBJ2-6; TRBD1 aligns across 10 bases. This CDR3 comprises 18 residues. Looked up from germline, CDR1 is ENHRY and CDR2 is SYGVKD. J was trimmed by 3 bases and V by 0 bases; bases with no gene match: 5. The CDR3 DNA reads TGTGCCATCAGTGAGTCGACAGGGGGCGCGATTGGGGCCAACGTCCTGACTTTC. This gives the protein CAISESTGGAIGANVLTF.

There are a few counts of this clonotype. CDR3 sequence reads: CASSPPGSGGLDTQYF. DNA for the CDR3: TGTGCCAGCAGCCCCCCCGGCAGCGGGGGCCTGGATACGCAGTATTTT. The chain combines TRBV3-1 with TRBJ2-3, with 8 bases matching TRBD2. V trimming: 4 bases; J trimming: 6 bases; junction bases outside the gene matches: 12. From germline, CDR1 is LGHDT and CDR2 YNNKEL (reference sequence). The CDR3 runs to 16 residues.

This clonotype was counted ten times or more. The chain carries TRBV14 and TRBJ2-1; 9 bases line up with TRBD2. The CDR3 loop spans 15 amino acids. Germline V gives CDR1 SGHDN, CDR2 FVKESK. V trimming: 4 bases; J trimming: 4 bases; junction bases outside the gene matches: 5. The CDR3 sequence is CASSLLAGEYNEQFF. Written as DNA, the CDR3 is TGTGCCAGCAGCCTCTTAGCGGGAGAGTACAATGAGCAGTTCTTC. Variable domain in full (rest from reference TRBV14 and TRBJ2-1): EAGVTQFPSHSVIEKGQTVTLRCDPISGHDNLYWYRRVMGKEIKFLLHFVKESKQDESGMPNNRFLAERTGGTYSTLKVQPAELEDSGVYFCASSLLAGEYNEQFFGPGTRLTVL.

This clonotype has a handful of counts. This sequence joins TRBV18 and TRBJ2-1; TRBD2 matches 11 bases. CDR1 and CDR2 from the germline V gene are KGHSH and LQKENI. The V and J ends lost 0 bases and 9 bases, in that order; junction bases with no gene match: 4. This CDR3 is 15 amino acids long. The CDR3 loop is CASSPPSGGAGEQFF. The CDR3 DNA follows: TGTGCCAGCTCACCACCTAGCGGGGGGGCAGGTGAGCAGTTCTTC.

Concerning this clonotype itself: This clone may be a read error of a much larger clone one base away. This chain connects TRBV29-1 to TRBJ1-2; perhaps TRBD1 as D (5 bases). The CDR3 has 13 residues. Germline loops: CDR1 SQVTM, CDR2 ANQGSEA. The CDR3 reads CSVEGRQNCGYTF. In DNA form, the CDR3 reads TGCAGCGTTGAGGGACGGCAGAACTGTGGCTACACCTTC.